A selection of T cell receptor beta chains follows, all from one sample in a study of cytomegalovirus exposure and HLA in healthy donors. Sequencing used immunoSEQ multiplex PCR; TCRdb keeps in-frame clones, though not all of them. The data show some 120,000 clones, with more than 70% seen just once and about 1.5% held by the top ten. The sequencing sample was made of PBMCs. The receptor set was obtained from a man younger than 45 in good health and CMV-seronegative. The CDR3 runs from the conserved cysteine through the conserved F or W. The D gene is left open where the match is weak. Clone size, where shown, is once, few, many, or a class for clones that have expanded.

j_call d_call v_call clone_size cdr3_nt cdr3_aa
TRBJ2-3 TRBD2 TRBV10-2 NA TGCGCCAGCAGGGGACTAGCGGGACAGTGGGGGTCTAGCACAGATACGCAGTATTTT CASRGLAGQWGSSTDTQYF
TRBJ2-7 NA TRBV18 NA TGTGCCAGCTCACCACCCTATCTTACCTACGAGCAGTACTTC CASSPPYLTYEQYF
TRBJ1-2 NA TRBV5-1 NA TGCGCCAGCAGCTTGGGCCGGGGGGCCAAGGGTGGCTACACCTTC CASSLGRGAKGGYTF
TRBJ2-3 NA TRBV27 NA TGTGCCAGCACTCCGGAGGGGCCCGTATCGGGGAGGTCCCGGGTTTTACAAGATACGCAGTATTTT CASTPEGPVSGRSRVLQDTQYF
TRBJ2-7 NA TRBV6-5 NA TGTGCCAGCAGTGTCAAGGCAGGGGTCGGGGAGCAGTACTTC CASSVKAGVGEQYF
TRBJ2-3 TRBD2 TRBV30 NA TGTGCCTGGGGTGGACTAGCGAAAACAGATACGCAGTATTTT CAWGGLAKTDTQYF
TRBJ2-5 NA TRBV5-1 NA TGCGCCAGCAGCTACAACCTAGCCTCGGAGACCCAGTACTTC CASSYNLASETQYF
TRBJ1-1 NA TRBV5-6 NA TGTGCCAGCAGCTTGGTGCGGGGGGGGCCGAACACTGAAGCTTTCTTT CASSLVRGGPNTEAFF
TRBJ2-7 NA TRBV2 NA TGTGCCAGCAGCACTCAGGGGCTCCCCTACGAGCAGTACTTC CASSTQGLPYEQYF
TRBJ2-2 TRBD2 TRBV19 NA TGTGCCAGTCGGAGGACTAGCGGAGGGGGGTTGGGGTCCGGGGAGCTGTTTTTT CASRRTSGGGLGSGELFF
TRBJ2-2 NA TRBV5-1 NA TGCGCCAGCCGCCCCCCAGGGGTGAACACCGGGGAGCTGTTTTTT CASRPPGVNTGELFF
TRBJ2-7 TRBD1 TRBV14 few TGTGCCAGCAGCCTTCTAGGACAGGCCTCCTACGAGCAGTACTTC CASSLLGQASYEQYF
TRBJ2-3 TRBD2 TRBV11-1 NA TGTGCCAGCAGCCCAGGACTAGCGGGAGCTGAAGATACGCAGTATTTT CASSPGLAGAEDTQYF
TRBJ1-1 TRBD1 TRBV2 once TGTGCCAGCAGGGAGATTGACAGGGACGGAGCGGACACTGAAGCTTTCTTT CASREIDRDGADTEAFF
TRBJ1-2 TRBD1 TRBV7-9 NA TGTGCCAGCAGCTTAGGGAGGACAGGACACGGCTACACCTTC CASSLGRTGHGYTF
TRBJ2-1 NA TRBV4-2 NA TGTGCCAGCAGCCAAGTGGGCACGGACTTATACAATGAGCAGTTCTTC CASSQVGTDLYNEQFF
TRBJ2-1 NA TRBV29-1 NA TGCAGCGTTGAAGCAGGGTTTTCCATATACAATGAGCAGTTCTTC CSVEAGFSIYNEQFF
TRBJ2-1 NA TRBV30 NA TGTGCCTGGAGTGGGACGGGGAATGAGCAGTTCTTC CAWSGTGNEQFF
TRBJ2-1 NA TRBV6-5 few TGTGCCAGCAGTTACACTGCACAGGGTTACAATGAGCAGTTCTTC CASSYTAQGYNEQFF
TRBJ2-5 TRBD1 TRBV5-1 NA TGCGCCAGCAGCCCGGGACAGGGAGTGCGGGAGCAGTACTTC CASSPGQGVREQYF
TRBJ2-5 TRBD1 TRBV5-1 NA TGCGCCAGCAGCTTGGGATGGGACAGCGAGACCCAGTACTTC CASSLGWDSETQYF
TRBJ2-1 TRBD1 TRBV10-3 NA TGTGCCATCAGTGATCCTCCGGGACAGGGGATGTGGGAGCAGTTCTTC CAISDPPGQGMWEQFF
TRBJ1-3 NA TRBV7-2 NA TGTGCCAGCAGTACCCTACACGGAGGTGGAAACACCATATATTTT CASSTLHGGGNTIYF
TRBJ1-3 NA TRBV6-1 once TGTGCCAGCACGACAGGCAGCTCTGGAAACACCATATATTTT CASTTGSSGNTIYF
TRBJ1-5 NA TRBV2 NA TGTGCCAGCAGTGAAGCAGGGAGGGGGCAGCCCCAGCATTTT CASSEAGRGQPQHF
TRBJ1-2 NA TRBV6-5 NA TGTGCCAGCAGTCCGTCCACAGGCCCGCTCAGATACACCTTC CASSPSTGPLRYTF
TRBJ2-1 TRBD2 TRBV7-7 few TGTGCCAGCAGCTTAGAGCTAGCGGGAGATTATAATGAGCAGTTCTTC CASSLELAGDYNEQFF
TRBJ2-5 NA TRBV4-1 NA TGCGCCAGCAGCCAAGCGGACAAAGATTTAGAGACCCAGTACTTC CASSQADKDLETQYF
TRBJ1-1 NA TRBV5-6 NA TGTGCCAGCAGCTTGGGACAGATCATGAACACTGAAGCTTTCTTT CASSLGQIMNTEAFF
TRBJ2-7 NA TRBV11-2 NA TGTGCCAGCACCACCGGGTACGAGCAGTACTTC CASTTGYEQYF
TRBJ2-1 NA TRBV4-1 NA TGCGCCAGCAGCCAGGGGGCGGGGGCAGGCGATGAGCAGTTCTTC CASSQGAGAGDEQFF
TRBJ1-1 TRBD1 TRBV9 NA TGTGCCAGCAGCGAAACCGGGACAGGGGGCTTAACTGAAGCTTTCTTT CASSETGTGGLTEAFF
TRBJ2-1 NA TRBV2 once TGTGCCAGCAGAATAGCGGTCCAAGACTATGAGCAGTTCTTC CASRIAVQDYEQFF
TRBJ2-7 NA TRBV9 NA TGTGCCAGCAGCCCACGGGTGGGCTACGAGCAGTACTTC CASSPRVGYEQYF
TRBJ1-4 NA TRBV15 NA TGTGCCACCAGCGTACTCCGGGTAACTAATGAAAAACTGTTTTTT CATSVLRVTNEKLFF
TRBJ2-1 TRBD2 TRBV6-5 NA TGTGCCAGCAGTTACTCGAGGCTAGCGGGCTCCAATGAGCAGTTCTTC CASSYSRLAGSNEQFF
TRBJ2-5 NA TRBV5-1 NA TGCGCCAGCAGCCAGACGACAGCACAAGAGACCCAGTACTTC CASSQTTAQETQYF
TRBJ2-1 TRBD2 TRBV10-3 once TGTGCCATCAGCGCCTCAGGGACTAGCGGGAGTAATGAGCAGTTCTTC CAISASGTSGSNEQFF
TRBJ2-7 NA TRBV7-2 few TGTGCCAGCAGCTTTGGGGGGAGAGGGTACGAGCAGTACTTC CASSFGGRGYEQYF
TRBJ2-3 NA TRBV5-1 NA TGCGCCAGCAGCTCTAGCGGCGACAGGCGCGTAGATACGCAGTATTTT CASSSSGDRRVDTQYF
TRBJ2-7 TRBD2 TRBV7-9 NA TGTGCCAGCAGCTTAGGGCTAGCGGGAGCGGGGGAGCAGTACTTC CASSLGLAGAGEQYF
TRBJ2-7 NA TRBV7-9 NA TGTGCCAGCAGCTTCCCCCGCAGGGGAGGGGAGGGAGAGCAGTACTTC CASSFPRRGGEGEQYF
TRBJ2-3 TRBD1 TRBV5-1 NA TGCGCCAGCGGACACGACCCGGACAGGTCCACAGATACGCAGTATTTT CASGHDPDRSTDTQYF
TRBJ2-7 NA TRBV27 NA TGTGCCAGCAGACCGTTCGGGAGTGGGACCTACGAGCAGTACTTC CASRPFGSGTYEQYF
TRBJ2-7 TRBD2 TRBV27 NA TGTGCCAGCAGTTTTCTACGGGAGGTATCCTACGAGCAGTACTTC CASSFLREVSYEQYF
TRBJ2-7 TRBD2 TRBV7-8 few TGTGCCAGCAGCTTACGGCGGGAGGCGTCCTACGAGCAGTACTTC CASSLRREASYEQYF
TRBJ1-2 TRBD1 TRBV19 NA TGTGCCAGTAGTCAGGGGACAGGGGGATCCTATGGCTACACCTTC CASSQGTGGSYGYTF
TRBJ2-2 TRBD2 TRBV13 NA TGTGCCAGCAGCAATAGCGGGAGAGATACCGGGGAGCTGTTTTTT CASSNSGRDTGELFF
TRBJ2-7 NA TRBV10-3 few TGTGCCATGAAAGAGACTGCCAGCTCCTACGAGCAGTACTTC CAMKETASSYEQYF
TRBJ1-1 TRBD1 TRBV4-1 NA TGCGCCAGCAGCATTCAGGGGGCTCCTGGCTCCCATGAAGCTTTCTTT CASSIQGAPGSHEAFF
TRBJ1-1 NA TRBV27 NA TGTGCCAGCAGGCCCCAGTATAACACTGAAGCTTTCTTT CASRPQYNTEAFF
TRBJ2-1 NA TRBV6-5 NA TGTGCCAGCCAAGCGGCTAGCTCCTACAATGAGCAGTTCTTC CASQAASSYNEQFF
TRBJ2-2 NA TRBV25-1 once TGTGCCAGCAGTGAACAGATACTAAACACCGGGGAGCTGTTTTTT CASSEQILNTGELFF